These T cell receptor beta chains were read from a single sample in a study of metastatic and nonmetastatic thyroid tumors. TCRdb reprocessed the PCR reads using MiXCR. The sample lists around 5,900 clones, approximately 34% occurring once. The sample was tumor tissue. The receptors derive from a female donor with papillary thyroid cancer or a benign thyroid nodule (not recorded which). Some clones in this sample may be carry-over from other donors' samples. The CDR3 runs from the conserved cysteine through the conserved F or W. The D gene is left open where the match is weak. For some rows the clone size is stated as once, few or many, or as a class when expanded; others skip it.

>TRBD1|TRBV12-3/TRBV12-4|.|TRBJ1-5
CASSPTGINQPQHF
TGCGCCAGCAGCCCGACAGGGATCAATCAGCCCCAGCATTTT
>.|TRBV11-2|.|TRBJ2-5
CASSLGASEQFFGPGAQYF
.
>TRBD1|TRBV10-3|medium-sized|TRBJ2-7
CAISGRTGEGYEQYF
TGTGCCATCAGTGGGAGGACAGGGGAGGGATACGAGCAGTACTTC
>.|TRBV20-1|.|TRBJ2-7
CSAEIRQYEQYF
TGCAGTGCCGAAATCCGACAGTACGAGCAGTACTTC
>TRBD1|TRBV19|.|TRBJ1-2
CASSNPGTGFYGYTF
TGTGCCAGTAGTAATCCTGGGACAGGGTTCTATGGCTACACCTTC
>.|TRBV3-1|.|TRBJ2-7
CASSPPSGTQYF
TGTGCCAGCAGCCCTCCCTCGGGGACGCAGTACTTC
>.|TRBV12-3/TRBV12-4|medium-sized|TRBJ2-1
CASSFSEGNEQFF
TGTGCCAGCAGTTTCTCCGAGGGAAATGAGCAGTTCTTC
>.|TRBV6-2/TRBV6-3|.|TRBJ2-6
CASSRGHSPGANVLTF
TGTGCCAGCAGTCGAGGACACTCCCCTGGGGCCAACGTCCTGACTTTC
>TRBD1|TRBV5-4|.|TRBJ1-1
CASSLGGKNTEAFF
TGTGCCAGCAGCTTAGGGGGCAAGAACACTGAAGCTTTCTTT
>.|TRBV10-3|medium-sized|TRBJ2-7
CAIIRDGDYEQYF
TGTGCCATCATACGGGACGGGGACTACGAGCAGTACTTC
>TRBD1|TRBV12-3/TRBV12-4|.|TRBJ1-2
CASSEIGGGGYTF
TGTGCCAGCAGCGAAATAGGGGGCGGTGGCTACACCTTC
>.|TRBV5-1|medium-sized|TRBJ2-7
CASSLAIRASYEQYF
TGCGCCAGCAGCTTGGCCATCAGGGCCTCCTACGAGCAGTACTTC
>TRBD1|TRBV28|few|TRBJ2-5
CASSFQGAGPRETQYF
TGTGCCAGCAGTTTTCAGGGGGCCGGCCCGCGGGAGACCCAGTACTTC
>.|TRBV10-3|medium-sized|TRBJ2-7
CAIRGYDSYEQYF
TGTGCCATCAGGGGATACGACTCCTACGAGCAGTACTTC
>.|TRBV20-1|.|TRBJ2-5
CSARDSEGLTETQYF
TGCAGTGCTAGAGATTCGGAGGGCCTGACAGAGACCCAGTACTTC
>.|TRBV5-6|medium-sized|TRBJ2-7
CASSLGGIGSYEQYF
TGTGCCAGCAGCTTGGGGGGCATTGGGTCATACGAGCAGTACTTC
>.|TRBV27|.|TRBJ2-7
CASSSGPTSEQYF
TGTGCCAGCAGTTCCGGACCGACCTCCGAGCAGTACTTC
>.|TRBV6-5|many|TRBJ2-1
CASSYSSGSEQFF
TGTGCCAGCAGTTACTCGAGTGGGAGTGAGCAGTTCTTC
>.|TRBV20-1|.|TRBJ1-1
CSASMNTEAFF
TGCAGTGCGAGTATGAACACTGAAGCTTTCTTT
>TRBD1|TRBV25-1|.|TRBJ2-7
CATTTGFEQYF
TGTGCCACCACGACAGGGTTCGAGCAGTACTTC
>.|TRBV12-5|.|TRBJ2-1
CAIGFLTYGLGQFF
TGTGCTATTGGTTTTTTAACTTACGGGCTCGGGCAGTTCTTC
>.|TRBV12-3/TRBV12-4|.|TRBJ2-7
CASSSPRGPYEQYF
TGTGCCAGCAGTTCCCCCCGGGGTCCCTACGAGCAGTACTTC
>.|TRBV5-1|.|TRBJ1-5
CASSRNPRGDQPQHF
TGCGCCAGCAGCCGGAACCCCCGTGGGGATCAGCCCCAGCATTTT
>.|TRBV20-1|.|TRBJ2-7
CSAPAESRFGEQYF
TGCAGTGCTCCCGCTGAGTCCCGGTTCGGCGAGCAGTACTTC
>.|TRBV19|medium-sized|TRBJ1-6
CASSMRDSNSPLHF
TGTGCCAGTAGTATGCGGGATTCCAATTCACCCCTCCACTTT
>.|TRBV12-3/TRBV12-4|large|TRBJ2-7
CASSRAYEQYF
TGTGCCAGCAGTCGGGCCTACGAGCAGTACTTC
>.|TRBV4-2|.|TRBJ2-7
CASSPRVGGISYEQYF
TGTGCCAGCAGCCCAAGAGTTGGGGGAATCTCCTACGAGCAGTACTTC
>.|TRBV30|few|TRBJ2-1
CAWRRRLDDNEQFF
TGTGCCTGGAGGAGGCGGTTAGACGACAATGAGCAGTTCTTC